This passage covers 28 T cell receptor beta chains from one sample sequenced in a study of identical twins. MiXCR was run by TCRdb on the 5' RACE reads, yielding one entry per CDR3 protein. The repertoire holds 200,000 to 250,000 distinct CDR3 sequences, approximately 8% seen once, with less than 6.5% in the top ten. These data were also filed under a second study, of yellow fever vaccine responses in identical twins.

Sequenced input: CD8+ T cells sorted from blood. The receptor set was obtained from a woman aged 18-29 years in good health.

The chain is built from TRBV10-3 and TRBJ2-6, with 9 bases aligning to TRBD2. V shed 3 bases and J 0 bases; nucleotides not matched to a gene: 9. The CDR3 length is 19 residues. The germline gives CDR1 ENHRY, CDR2 SYGVKD. The CDR3: CAISDHPGLAISGANVLTF. The CDR3 region has the DNA TGTGCCATCAGTGACCACCCGGGACTAGCTATCTCTGGGGCCAACGTCCTGACTTTC.

The chain joins TRBV24-1 to TRBJ2-2, with D tentatively TRBD1 (6 bases). The V gene's germline CDR1 is KGHDR and CDR2 SFDVKD. V was pared by 7 bases and J by 1 base, with 9 bases between. The CDR3 extends over 14 amino acids. The CDR3 protein is CATSLTGNTGELFF. The CDR3 nucleotides are TGTGCCACCAGCTTGACAGGGAACACCGGGGAGCTGTTTTTT.

There are a few counts of this clonotype. This rearrangement joins TRBV12-3 or TRBV12-4 to TRBJ2-7, with 7 bases fitting TRBD1. Trimming at V came to 5 bases and at J to 12 bases, leaving 22 bases not matched to a gene. The CDR3 sequence is 16 residues long. CDR3 sequence: CASSLPEPGGTDCPYF. DNA for the CDR3: TGTGCCAGCAGTCTGCCGGAGCCAGGGGGTACAGATTGTCCGTACTTC.

The chain employs TRBV5-6 and TRBJ2-1; 13 bases match TRBD2. The trim removed 4 bases at V and 7 bases at J, leaving 8 bases unmatched. The germline CDR1 and CDR2 sequences are SGHDT and YYEEEE. This CDR3 contains 16 residues. This CDR3 reads CASSLGTGLAGNEQFF. CDR3 in DNA: TGTGCCAGCAGCCTGGGAACGGGACTAGCGGGAAATGAGCAGTTCTTC.

This clonotype was observed many times. J is TRBJ2-1 and V is TRBV29-1; TRBD2 agrees at 11 bases. Unmatched junction bases numbered 7, after V lost 3 bases and J lost 3 bases. The germline V gene encodes CDR1 SQVTM and CDR2 ANQGSEA. This CDR3 is 16 amino acids long. The CDR3 loop reads CSVETGTSGFYNEQFF. The DNA of the CDR3 is TGCAGCGTTGAGACCGGGACTAGCGGATTCTACAATGAGCAGTTCTTC.

This clonotype occurred many times. V is TRBV12-3 or TRBV12-4 and J is TRBJ2-1; TRBD1 matches 8 bases. V was pared by 6 bases and J by 5 bases, with 9 bases of the junction left unmatched. The CDR3 spans 15 residues. CDR3 DNA sequence: TGTGCCAGCAGCCGCGGACAGGGAGGACACAATGAGCAGTTCTTC. It specifies CASSRGQGGHNEQFF.

This chain connects TRBV20-1 to TRBJ2-1, with 11 bases lining up with TRBD2. The CDR3 has 17 amino acids. The V gene end was trimmed by 0 bases and the J gene end by 7 bases; junction bases not matched to a gene: 11. Germline V gene data show CDR1 as DFQATT and CDR2 as SNEGSKA (reference sequence). Here the CDR3 DNA reads TGCAGTGCTAGAGATCCCCATATGGCTAGCGGGGGGAATGAGCAGTTCTTC. This codes for CSARDPHMASGGNEQFF.

J is TRBJ2-6 and V is TRBV28; 9 nucleotides match TRBD1. Germline V gene sequence: CDR1 MDHEN, CDR2 SYDVKM. The CDR3 has 19 residues. V shed 3 bases and J 5 bases; nucleotides not matched to a gene: 14. CDR3 sequence: CASSFEGTGFHPRANVLTF. CDR3 in DNA: TGTGCCAGCAGTTTTGAGGGGACAGGGTTCCACCCGCGGGCCAACGTCCTGACTTTC.

This clonotype was seen repeatedly, ten times or more. In DNA form, the CDR3 reads TGTGCCAGCAGCCTAGGTGGGGATAACACTGAAGCTTTCTTT. It specifies CASSLGGDNTEAFF. The chain combines TRBV5-8 with TRBJ1-1; unclear D gene. CDR1 is SGHTS and CDR2 is YDEGEE in the germline V gene. V lost 4 bases, J lost 2 bases, and 12 bases lay in between. The CDR3 consists of 14 residues.

This clonotype was recorded a few times. The rearrangement links TRBV7-9 to TRBJ1-5; D is ambiguous. V was clipped by 2 bases and J by 4 bases, with 9 bases between them. The CDR3 is 14 residues long. Germline CDR1 reads SEHNR; CDR2 reads FQNEAQ (reference sequence). The CDR3 region has the DNA TGTGCCAGCAGCTTAAGCGGATTTAATCAGCCCCAGCATTTT. Its protein product is CASSLSGFNQPQHF. The variable domain in full, completed from reference TRBV7-9 and TRBJ1-5, reads DTGVSQNPRHKITKRGQNVTFRCDPISEHNRLYWYRQTLGQGPEFLTYFQNEAQLEKSRLLSDRFSAERPKGSFSTLEIQRTEQGDSAMYLCASSLSGFNQPQHFGDGTRLSIL.

V is TRBV7-8 and J is TRBJ2-1, with 8 bases identical to TRBD2. CDR3 length equals 15 residues. Trimming at V came to 1 base and at J to 4 bases, leaving 3 bases not matched to a gene. In germline, CDR1 is SGHVS, CDR2 FQNEAQ. The CDR3 here is CASSLVASGYNEQFF. The CDR3 DNA is TGTGCCAGCAGCTTAGTGGCTAGCGGGTACAATGAGCAGTTCTTC.

The gene calls are TRBV15 and TRBJ1-4; D is unresolved. Per germline, CDR1 LNHNV and CDR2 YYDKDF (reference sequence). The V gene lost 5 bases and the J gene lost 1 base, with 11 bases spanning the gap. This CDR3 is built from 15 residues. The CDR3 spells CATSGIEGTNEKLFF. In nucleotides, the CDR3 is TGTGCCACCAGCGGAATTGAGGGAACTAATGAAAAACTGTTTTTT.

Many counts were recorded for this clonotype. The chain combines TRBV12-3 or TRBV12-4 with TRBJ2-1; TRBD1 or TRBD2 may be the D gene (5 bases each). Trimming stripped 6 bases from V and 5 bases from J, with 11 bases between. This CDR3 contains 13 residues. The CDR3 bases are TGTGCCAGCAGCAGGGTGGAGGACAATGAGCAGTTCTTC. It encodes CASSRVEDNEQFF.

A few counts support this clonotype. This chain links TRBV5-5 with TRBJ2-4; TRBD2 matches 16 bases. Per germline, CDR1 SGHKS and CDR2 YYEKEE (reference sequence). The CDR3 is 18 residues long. J gave up 0 bases and V 4 bases, and 4 bases lay outside the gene matches. CDR3: CASSLGLAGGLAKNIQYF. The CDR3 nucleotides read TGTGCCAGCAGCCTGGGACTAGCGGGAGGGCTAGCCAAAAACATTCAGTACTTC.

In its sample, this clonotype was seen a few times. The chain recombines TRBV11-2 with TRBJ1-2; the match to TRBD1 covers 7 bases. Germline CDR1 SGHAT, CDR2 FQNNGV. Trimming took 1 base from V and 0 from J; bases not matched to a gene: 2. The CDR3 is 15 residues long. Here the CDR3 DNA reads TGTGCCAGCAGCTTAGGAGGGGGCCCTAACTATGGCTACACCTTC. Residues: CASSLGGGPNYGYTF.

This clonotype occurred a few times. The chain has TRBV20-1 and TRBJ2-1, with D unresolved. The ends were cut back, 6 bases at V and 0 bases at J, with 15 bases in the middle. CDR3 length: 15 residues. The germline gives CDR1 DFQATT, CDR2 SNEGSKA (reference sequence). CDR3 amino acids: CSAAGIQSSYNEQFF. CDR3 bases: TGCAGTGCAGCAGGTATTCAAAGCTCCTACAATGAGCAGTTCTTC.

This clonotype has a handful of counts. The rearrangement links TRBV28 to TRBJ2-5; no definite D call. V lost 3 bases, J lost 0 bases, and 5 bases lay in between. The CDR3 is made up of 13 amino acids. Germline CDR1 reads MDHEN; CDR2 reads SYDVKM. The CDR3, as DNA: TGTGCCAGCAGTTTCCCGTACCAAGAGACCCAGTACTTC. This translates into CASSFPYQETQYF.

With respect to this clonotype: A much larger clone lies one base from this, so it may be a read error. The rearrangement joins TRBV15 to TRBJ2-1; 7 bases line up with TRBD1. The V gene end was trimmed by 5 bases and the J gene end by 7 bases; junction bases not matched to a gene: 8. Germline values: CDR1 LNHNV, CDR2 YYDKDF (reference sequence). The CDR3 sequence is 14 residues long. The CDR3 loop reads CATSGSDRFNEQFF. Here the CDR3 DNA reads TGTGCCACCAGCGGATCGGACAGGTTTAATGAGCAGTTCTTC. The whole variable domain, remainder taken from reference TRBV15 and TRBJ2-1, is DAMVIQNPRYQVTQFGKPVTLSCSQTLNHNVMYWYQQKSSQAPKLLFHYYDKDFNNEADTPDNFQSRRPNTSFCFLDIRSPGLGDTAMYLCATSGSDRFNEQFFGPGTRLTVL.

This clonotype was found a few times. The chain links TRBV6-1 to TRBJ2-3; 9 nucleotides line up with TRBD1. The CDR3 runs 16 residues. CDR1 is MNHNS and CDR2 is SASEGT in the germline V gene. V trimming: 2 bases; J trimming: 6 bases; junction bases outside the gene matches: 9. This chain's CDR3 is CASSELRTGEVDTQYF. The CDR3 DNA reads TGTGCCAGCAGTGAATTAAGGACAGGGGAAGTTGATACGCAGTATTTT.

The table lists this clonotype with a few counts. The V gene is TRBV7-9, the J gene TRBJ2-2, with D perhaps TRBD1 (6 bases). Per the germline V gene, CDR1 is SEHNR and CDR2 is FQNEAQ (reference sequence). V lost 8 bases to trimming and J lost 0 bases, with 10 bases between them. This CDR3 spans 14 amino acids. CDR3 sequence (DNA): TGTGCCAGCGGTGGGACATCGAACACCGGGGAGCTGTTTTTT. Translated, it gives CASGGTSNTGELFF.

This chain uses TRBV11-2 with TRBJ2-3; D gene ambiguous. The germline V and J ends were trimmed by 2 bases and 6 bases, with 18 bases remaining between them. CDR1 is SGHAT and CDR2 is FQNNGV in the germline V gene. The CDR3 spans 16 residues. CDR3 DNA: TGTGCCAGCAGCTTATTCCGGTTAGACCCCCACGATACGCAGTATTTT. Translated, it gives CASSLFRLDPHDTQYF.

There are many counts of this clonotype. The chain employs TRBV21-1 and TRBJ2-7. TRBV21-1 is deemed a pseudogene. The CDR3 sequence is 11 residues long. The CDR3: CASSKVHEQYV. The CDR3 DNA follows: TGTGCCAGCAGCAAAGTCCACGAGCAGTACGTC.

This clonotype was recorded at least ten times. The V gene is TRBV12-3 or TRBV12-4, the J gene TRBJ2-2; TRBD2 matches 12 bases. The ends lost 8 bases at V and 7 bases at J; junction bases unmatched: 5. This CDR3 comprises 14 residues. CDR3 DNA sequence: TGTGCCAGCCTAGCGGGAGGGCGGCTCGGGGAGCTGTTTTTT. This codes for CASLAGGRLGELFF.

This clonotype came up a few times. V gene TRBV24-1 combines with J gene TRBJ1-4; 8 positions match TRBD1. V dropped 9 bases and J dropped 5; count of bases not matched to a gene: 7. The germline V gene has CDR1 KGHDR and CDR2 SFDVKD. The CDR3 runs to 14 residues. CDR3 DNA: TGTGCCACCGGACAGGGAGGGAGCAATGAAAAACTGTTTTTT. Translation: CATGQGGSNEKLFF.

This clonotype showed up many times. V and J are TRBV12-3 or TRBV12-4 and TRBJ2-5; 7 bases match TRBD1. This CDR3 is built from 14 residues. Trimming took 3 bases from V and 4 from J; bases not matched to a gene: 5. CDR3 DNA sequence: TGTGCCAGCAGTTTTGACCCAGGGGGAGAGACCCAGTACTTC. It specifies CASSFDPGGETQYF.

In this sample, this clonotype turned up a few times. The V call is TRBV25-1, the J call TRBJ2-4; 7 bases align to TRBD1. Germline V lookup: CDR1 MGHDK, CDR2 SYGVNS. CDR3 size: 14 residues. V trimming: 6 bases; J trimming: 8 bases; junction bases outside the gene matches: 10. The CDR3 bases are TGTGCCAGCAGAACAGGGGCGAGAAGCGACATTCAGTACTTC. It encodes CASRTGARSDIQYF.

This clonotype has at least ten counts. The rearrangement uses TRBV5-1 and TRBJ2-7, with 13 bases identical to TRBD2. The CDR3 consists of 18 residues. V shed 4 bases, J shed 3 bases, and the junction held 13 bases outside the gene matches. The germline V gene encodes CDR1 SGHRS and CDR2 YFSETQ. CDR3 residues: CASSPRTSGSSVGYEQYF. For the CDR3, the DNA is TGCGCCAGCAGCCCCCGGACTAGCGGGAGTTCAGTGGGCTACGAGCAGTACTTC.

The J gene is TRBJ2-6, the V gene TRBV29-1; D could derive from TRBD1 or TRBD2 (5 bases each). The CDR3 is made up of 15 amino acids. CDR1 is SQVTM, CDR2 ANQGSEA, per germline. The V end was cut by 5 bases, the J end by 0 bases, with 11 bases between. CDR3 nucleotides: TGCAGCGTTATGGGACGGAGCTCTGGGGCCAACGTCCTGACTTTC. Translation gives CSVMGRSSGANVLTF.